The rows below give T cell receptor beta chains drawn from one sample of a study of cytotoxic CD8 clonotypes in ibrutinib-treated CLL. Repertoires were generated with immunoSEQ multiplex PCR, while TCRdb's copy carries only in-frame clones and drops some. The data contain some 290,000 clones, just under 80% of them singletons. The sample here was PBMCs, taken before ibrutinib treatment. The source is a human donor with chronic lymphocytic leukemia. Each CDR3 is given with its conserved first and last residue. D genes are given only for firm matches. Size is stated for part of the rows, as once, few or many counts, or as a class when the clone is expanded.

.	TRBD2	TRBJ2-3	TRBV5-1	TGCGCCAGCAGCTTGATGTGGGGGGGAGATACGCAGTATTTT	CASSLMWGGDTQYF
.	.	TRBJ2-7	TRBV7-2	TGTGCCAGCAGCTTAGCTTCTAGTGTCGAGCAGTACTTC	CASSLASSVEQYF
.	.	TRBJ2-2	TRBV5-6	TGTGCCAGCAGCTTGGGTCCAGAAAACACCGGGGAGCTGTTTTTT	CASSLGPENTGELFF
.	.	TRBJ2-7	TRBV28	TGTGCCAGCAGCCGGGACACACGCAAGTACTTC	CASSRDTRKYF
.	.	TRBJ2-1	TRBV6-5	TGTGCCAGCAGACCCGGGGTAGCGGAATACAATGAGCAGTTCTTC	CASRPGVAEYNEQFF
.	TRBD1	TRBJ2-5	TRBV28	TGTGCCAGCAACATACCCGGGACAGCCGACGAGACCCAGTACTTC	CASNIPGTADETQYF
once	.	TRBJ1-2	TRBV9	TGTGCCAGCAGCGTAGACGGCGGGAGCGTGGCGAACTATGGCTACACCTTC	CASSVDGGSVANYGYTF
.	TRBD2	TRBJ2-2	TRBV28	TGTGCCAGCAGCTTAGCGGGCGCGAACACCGGGGAGCTGTTTTTT	CASSLAGANTGELFF
.	TRBD1	TRBJ1-4	TRBV11-2	TGTGCCAGCAGCCCTGACCAGGGGGCTGATGAAAAACTGTTTTTT	CASSPDQGADEKLFF
.	.	TRBJ2-7	TRBV5-4	TGTGCCAGCAGCTTAAGGGGACAAGCCTACGAGCAGTACTTC	CASSLRGQAYEQYF
.	.	TRBJ2-7	TRBV10-3	TGTGCCATCAGCGGGGACGAAGGATACGAGCAGTACTTC	CAISGDEGYEQYF
.	TRBD1	TRBJ2-7	TRBV5-1	TGCGCCAGCAGCATCACAGGGGAGTCCTACGAGCAGTACTTC	CASSITGESYEQYF
.	.	TRBJ2-7	TRBV5-1	TGCGCCAGCAGCTTGGCAGCGGCCTACGAGCAGTACTTC	CASSLAAAYEQYF
few	.	TRBJ2-1	TRBV6-5	TGTGCCAGCAGTTACAGGGCGCTCGAGGAGCAGTTCTTC	CASSYRALEEQFF
.	.	TRBJ2-1	TRBV29-1	TGCAGCGTCATATTCCTCGCGGGAACGAGGTACAATGAGCAGTTCTTC	CSVIFLAGTRYNEQFF
.	.	TRBJ1-5	TRBV4-1	TGCGCCAGCAGCCAGGGTGGTCAGCCCCAGCATTTT	CASSQGGQPQHF
few	.	TRBJ1-1	TRBV6-1	TGTGCCAGCAGTGAAGCGGGTAGTGAAGCTTTCTTT	CASSEAGSEAFF
.	.	TRBJ2-7	TRBV11-2	TGTGCCAGCAGCTTAGTCAAGGGGTTTGGCTACGAGCAGTACTTC	CASSLVKGFGYEQYF
.	.	TRBJ1-3	TRBV15	TGTGCCACCAGCAGAGATAGAGGGGTGGGAAACACCATATATTTT	CATSRDRGVGNTIYF
.	TRBD2	TRBJ2-7	TRBV4-2	TGTGCCAGCAGCCAAGATAGAGGGGGACTAGCGGGGAACGAGCAGTACTTC	CASSQDRGGLAGNEQYF
.	.	TRBJ2-7	TRBV7-9	TGTGCCAGCAGCCTGGGGGAATACGAGCAGTACTTC	CASSLGEYEQYF
.	TRBD2	TRBJ2-3	TRBV30	TGTGCCTGGAGCCCGGGACTAGCGGGGAGCACAGATACGCAGTATTTT	CAWSPGLAGSTDTQYF
.	TRBD1	TRBJ1-5	TRBV9	TGTGCCAGCGGACAGGGGAATAGCAATCAGCCCCAGCATTTT	CASGQGNSNQPQHF
.	.	TRBJ1-3	TRBV7-6	TGTGCCAGCAGCTTAGCGACACAGGGAGAAGCTGGAAACACCATATATTTT	CASSLATQGEAGNTIYF
.	TRBD1	TRBJ2-7	TRBV7-7	TGTGCTAGCAGCTTATCAGGGGGCGCCGAGCAGTACTTC	CASSLSGGAEQYF